This T cell receptor (beta chain) was identified during a study of beta chain features in type 1 diabetes. Study summary: Across all samples, roughly 98,000,000 sorted cells were examined. Broader study findings: Researchers reported that naive, central memory and Treg TCRB repertoires appeared more similar in patients than in healthy donors. All four CD4+ subsets of Type 1 diabetes patients contained TCRB CDR3s that were moderately but significantly shorter.

The V segment lost 5 bases and the J segment 4 bases; nucleotides outside the gene matches: 6. CDR1 and CDR2 (germline): SGHAT, FQNNGV. There are 15 residues in the CDR3. This clone was counted many times. Its specificity is not known. Expressed TCRB transcripts were sequenced after all isolated RNA was converted to cDNA. Only in-frame clones appear in the TCRdb table, and some are missing; sequencing was by immunoSEQ multiplex PCR. This table holds a few hundred thousand clones, approximately 14% found once. This TCR derives from a man younger than 40 in good health. The gene calls are TRBV11-2 and TRBJ2-1; 9 bases match TRBD2. Sequenced: central memory CD4+ T cells from blood. CDR3 region: CASSLQLAGYNEQFF. The CDR3 nucleotides read TGTGCCAGCAGCCTCCAACTAGCGGGTTACAATGAGCAGTTCTTC.